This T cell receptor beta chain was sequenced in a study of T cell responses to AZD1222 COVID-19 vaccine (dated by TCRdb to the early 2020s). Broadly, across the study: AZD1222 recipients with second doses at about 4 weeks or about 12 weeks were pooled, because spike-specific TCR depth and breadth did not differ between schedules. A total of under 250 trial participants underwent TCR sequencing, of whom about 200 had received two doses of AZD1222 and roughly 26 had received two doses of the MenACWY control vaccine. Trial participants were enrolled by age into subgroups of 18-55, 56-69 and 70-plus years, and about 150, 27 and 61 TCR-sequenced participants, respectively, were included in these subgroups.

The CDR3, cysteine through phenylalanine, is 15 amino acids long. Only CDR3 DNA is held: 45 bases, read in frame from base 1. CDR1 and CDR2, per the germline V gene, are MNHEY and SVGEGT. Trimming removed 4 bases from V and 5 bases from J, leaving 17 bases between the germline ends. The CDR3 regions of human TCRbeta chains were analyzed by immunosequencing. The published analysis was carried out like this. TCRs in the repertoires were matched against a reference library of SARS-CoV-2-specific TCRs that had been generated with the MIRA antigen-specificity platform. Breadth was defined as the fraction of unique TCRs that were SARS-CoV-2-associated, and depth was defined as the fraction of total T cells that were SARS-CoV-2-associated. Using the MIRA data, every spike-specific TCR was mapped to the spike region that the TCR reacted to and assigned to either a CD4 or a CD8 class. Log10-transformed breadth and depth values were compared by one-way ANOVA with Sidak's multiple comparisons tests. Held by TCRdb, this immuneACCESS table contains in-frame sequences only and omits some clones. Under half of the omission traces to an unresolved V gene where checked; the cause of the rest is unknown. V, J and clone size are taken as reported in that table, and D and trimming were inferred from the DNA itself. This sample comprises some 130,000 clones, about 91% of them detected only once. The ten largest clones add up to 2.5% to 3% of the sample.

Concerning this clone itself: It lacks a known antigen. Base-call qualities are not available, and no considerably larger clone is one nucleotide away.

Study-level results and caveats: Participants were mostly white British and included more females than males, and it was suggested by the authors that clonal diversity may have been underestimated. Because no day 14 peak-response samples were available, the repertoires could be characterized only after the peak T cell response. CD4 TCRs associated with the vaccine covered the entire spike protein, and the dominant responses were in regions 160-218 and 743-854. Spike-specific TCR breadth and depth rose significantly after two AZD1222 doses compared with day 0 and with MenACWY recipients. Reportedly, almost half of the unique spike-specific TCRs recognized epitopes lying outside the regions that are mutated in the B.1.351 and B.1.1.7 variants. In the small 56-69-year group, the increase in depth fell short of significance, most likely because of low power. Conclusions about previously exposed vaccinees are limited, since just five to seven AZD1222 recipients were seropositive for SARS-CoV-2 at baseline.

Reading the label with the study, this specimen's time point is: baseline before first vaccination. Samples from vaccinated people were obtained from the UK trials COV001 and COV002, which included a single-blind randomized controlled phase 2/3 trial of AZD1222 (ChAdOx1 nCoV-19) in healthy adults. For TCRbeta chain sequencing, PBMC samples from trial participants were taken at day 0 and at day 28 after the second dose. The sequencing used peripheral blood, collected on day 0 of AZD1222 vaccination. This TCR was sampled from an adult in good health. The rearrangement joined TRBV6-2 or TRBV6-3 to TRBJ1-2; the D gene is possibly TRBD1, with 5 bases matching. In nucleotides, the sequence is TGTGCCAGCAGTTCGCGGACACCATTGATGTATGGCTACACCTTC. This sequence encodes CASSSRTPLMYGYTF.